This T cell receptor beta chain was retrieved from a study of shared clonotypes between healthy human individuals (dated by TCRdb to the early 2020s). For context, the study as a whole: Three men and a couple of women, aged 18 to 49 years, made up the cohort. For each donor, CD4 naive and CD4 memory were each given three plates, CD8 naive was given two plates, and CD8 memory was given one plate. Blood TCR repertoires of five healthy adults were deeply sequenced to estimate repertoire size and the extent of clonotype sharing between individuals. Different laboratories and diverse techniques were used to prepare libraries and sequence TCR repertoires, to increase sequencing depth and limit assay-specific biases. Leukapheresis yielded between about 0.85 and 10 billion PBMCs per donor. Overall results and qualifications from the work: When a handful of donors were compared, the shared fraction of clonotypes was about 5% for naive CD4, about 4% for naive CD8, 2.3% for memory CD4, and 0.3% to 0.5% for memory CD8. Higher generation probabilities were observed for clonotypes shared by all four sorted-subset donors than for non-shared clonotypes. Incomplete sequencing was indicated by rarefaction of sorted-subset datasets, despite the large sequencing depth. Pairwise subsampling indicated that sequencing depth was expected to affect the degree of clonotype sharing among donors. Sampling was limited to blood, and TCR repertoires in tissue likely differ from TCR repertoires in blood. The small number of donors limited the genetic and exposure-history diversity represented. Naive subsets generally had larger estimated clonotype richness than memory subsets did.

TCR CDR3 regions were amplified from genomic DNA by multiplex PCR using the deep immunoSEQ assay. Extracted genomic DNA from each cell subset was spread evenly across all wells of several immunoSEQ 96-well plates, with each plate serving as a replicate. For sorted subsets, approximately 190 ng genomic DNA, equal to approximately 30,000 T cell genomes, was loaded into each replicate PCR. Purified libraries were measured with a Qubit 3.0 fluorometer, size-checked on a Bioanalyzer 2100, and measured again with the KAPA Library Quantification kit. Each immunoSEQ 96-well plate was sequenced on its own single-read 150-cycle Illumina NextSeq 550 flow cell. Processing in the source paper ran as follows. The immunoSEQ output contained only junctional sequences without quality scores, so filtering could not match that applied to full-length reads. Sequences were annotated with PyIR, a Python wrapper for IgBLAST v1.9, and V/J genes and CDR3 were assigned using IMGT germline references. Reads were filtered out if the reads had weak V/J assignments (E-value above 1e-6), no CDR3, stop codons, out-of-frame junctions, or ambiguous translated residues. V3J clonotypes were defined as sequences sharing an identical inferred V gene, J gene, and CDR3 amino acid sequence. Percentage overlap between repertoires was calculated by dividing the number of shared unique clonotypes by the size of the smaller repertoire. Three approaches were used to assess repertoire richness: RTK rarefaction, the Chao1 estimator, and Recon v2.1 estimates of unobserved clonotypes. Generation probabilities were computed with OLGA for all TCRbeta clonotypes obtained by the gDNA method from several donors. Held by TCRdb, this immuneACCESS table contains in-frame sequences only and omits some clones. Under half of the omission traces to an unresolved V gene where checked; the cause of the rest is unknown. That table is the source of V, J and clone size, and D and trimming were worked out from the DNA. A total of a few million clones appear in this sample, around 93% of them only once. More than 1.5% of the sample lies in the top ten.

For this clone: Its recognized antigen is unknown. Base qualities are not provided; no much larger clone lies one nucleotide away.

Trimmed from V: 4 bases; trimmed from J: 8 bases; junction bases lacking a gene match: 8. The germline V gene sets CDR1 to MDHEN and CDR2 to SYDVKM. Spanning cysteine to phenylalanine, the CDR3 consists of 15 amino acids. Of all the DNA, just the CDR3 is kept, 45 bases in frame from base 1. CD8 naive samples consisted of CD45RO-negative cells that were positively selected for CCR7, yielding a CD45RA+CCR7+ population without TemRA cells. Donors were healthy HIV-negative adults with no recently reported acute infections or vaccinations. All donors were Caucasian adults living in Nashville, Tennessee, USA. After blood collection by leukapheresis, PBMCs were isolated using Ficoll-Histopaque density gradient centrifugation and then cryopreserved in the vapor phase of liquid nitrogen. Analytical flow cytometry was used to check the purity and quantity of every magnetically sorted T cell population. Genomic DNA was isolated from each sorted fraction and quantified by UV absorbance on a Nanodrop 2000c.

The source of this sequence is a man between 18 and 35 years old in good health. Some clones in this sample may be carry-over from other donors' samples. The sequence joins TRBV28 to TRBJ1-4; 9 junctional bases match TRBD1. Input material: naive CD8+ T cells from PBMCs. In the paper's terms, the cell subset or site label means: CD45RA+CCR7+. The DNA sequence is TGTGCCAGCAGTTCTTCCGGGACAGGGCGCGAAAAACTGTTTTTT. Translated, it gives CASSSSGTGREKLFF.